This entry concerns a single T cell receptor (beta chain). This CDR3 contains 13 residues. Germline CDR1 and CDR2: SQVTM and ANQGSEA. The V segment lost 2 bases and the J segment 4 bases; nucleotides outside the gene matches: 2. Sequenced by immunoSEQ multiplex PCR; TCRdb stores in-frame clones only, minus some. The table records fewer than 350,000 clones, 70% to 90% of them present only once. The data belong to a study of blood T cell repertoires in COVID-19. Study as a whole: There were acute and convalescent COVID-19 samples, and they came from the United States, Italy and Spain. Sources were T cells, B-cell-depleted T cells, or PBMCs; the material itself was cDNA or gDNA.

The chain combines TRBV29-1 with TRBJ2-3, with 8 nucleotides matching TRBD1. The receptor comes from a woman between 70 and 85 years old with COVID-19, enrolled during active disease. The sequenced sample was peripheral blood. The chain's CDR3 is CSVEIRGPDTQYF. The CDR3 DNA reads TGCAGCGTTGAAATCAGGGGGCCAGATACGCAGTATTTT.